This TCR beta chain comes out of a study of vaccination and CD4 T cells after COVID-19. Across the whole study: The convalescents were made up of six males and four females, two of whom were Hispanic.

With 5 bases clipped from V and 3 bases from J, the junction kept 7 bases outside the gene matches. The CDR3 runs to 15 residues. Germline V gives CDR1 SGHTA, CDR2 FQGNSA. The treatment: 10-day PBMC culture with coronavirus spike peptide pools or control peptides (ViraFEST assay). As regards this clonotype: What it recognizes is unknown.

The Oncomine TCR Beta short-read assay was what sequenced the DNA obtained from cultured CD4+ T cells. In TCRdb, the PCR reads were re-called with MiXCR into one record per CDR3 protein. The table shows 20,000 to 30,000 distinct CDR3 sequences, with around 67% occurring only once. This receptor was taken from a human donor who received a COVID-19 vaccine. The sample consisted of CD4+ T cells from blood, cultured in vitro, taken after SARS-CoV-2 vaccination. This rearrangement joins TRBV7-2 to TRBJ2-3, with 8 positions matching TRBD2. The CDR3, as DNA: TGTGCCAGCAGCGCACGGGGGGGCCGGACAGATACGCAGTATTTT. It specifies CASSARGGRTDTQYF.